This section outlines one TCR beta chain sequence together with its context. The target antigen is unknown. The assay was immunoSEQ multiplex PCR, and TCRdb's table has in-frame clones only and misses some. The sample contains under 35,000 clones, just under 80% of which appear only once. The sample originates from a study of T cells in localized non-small cell lung cancer. Regarding the study as a whole: Higher adjacent-lung clonality was associated with shorter survival.

Germline loops: CDR1 LNHDA, CDR2 SQIVND (reference sequence). J gave up 4 bases and V 10 bases, and 11 bases lay outside the gene matches. The CDR3 runs 14 residues. This chain joins TRBV19 and TRBJ1-2; 8 nucleotides line up with TRBD1. Specimen: peripheral blood, collected before any cancer treatment. This TCR was sampled from a male donor at least 60 years old with stage III squamous cell lung carcinoma. DNA of the CDR3: TGTGCCACTCAAGGACAGGGCAGGGGCTATGGCTACACCTTC. The encoded protein is CATQGQGRGYGYTF.